This T cell receptor beta chain appears in the sequencing data of a study of T cells expressing NK-cell markers. At the level of the study: The study sequenced eight donors, seven HCMV-seropositive and one seronegative. Study-wide results and limits: Top CD8+ clonotypes included the dominant CD3+CD56+NKG2C+ clonotypes in six donors. Topping the CD3+CD56-NKG2C+ fraction as well were these clonotypes, in a handful of donors.

Points on this clonotype: Antigen unknown.

UMIs were included in TCR beta cDNA generated by 5'RACE template switching. TCRdb re-analyzed the 5' RACE reads; it lists each CDR3 protein once, without DNA. This sample contains some 500,000 distinct CDR3 sequences. CDR3 size: 17 residues. The V gene's germline CDR1 is SGHAT and CDR2 FQNNGV. The chain links TRBV11-2 to TRBJ2-1; TCRdb picks TRBD1, but there is no DNA to check that call. The specimen was blood T cells: a sorted CD56 or NKG2C T cell subset, CD4+ or CD8+ T cells, or bulk PBMC T cells (not recorded which). The receptor was isolated from a woman aged 45-60 years in good health. CDR3 residues: CASSITPAQGQYNEQFF.